This entry is about one TCR beta chain. Antigen: not known. The data belong to a study of shared clonotypes between healthy human individuals. Background on the study: Used for every donor were three CD4 naive, three CD4 memory, two CD8 naive and one CD8 memory plate.

Whole-study results and caveats: Naive subsets, compared against memory subsets, generally had larger estimated richness values.

Germline loops: CDR1 SGHAT, CDR2 FQNNGV. The CDR3 is 16 amino acids. The V gene lost 5 bases and the J gene lost 5 bases, with 19 bases spanning the gap. It was CD45RO-negative cells, positively selected for CCR7, that made up naive CD8 cells, with terminally differentiated effector memory CD45RA+ cells excluded. Produced via immunoSEQ multiplex PCR; TCRdb's table is partial and in-frame only. The sample lists fewer than 850,000 clones; about 96% were seen once. J is TRBJ1-5 and V is TRBV11-2; TRBD1 might be the D (5 bases). What was sequenced was naive CD8+ T cells sorted from blood. This clonotype was sampled from a man aged 25-45 years in good health. Written as DNA, the CDR3 is TGTGCCAGCAGCCCTGGGGGGAGGGGCCAGGATCAGCCCCAGCATTTT. Protein: CASSPGGRGQDQPQHF.